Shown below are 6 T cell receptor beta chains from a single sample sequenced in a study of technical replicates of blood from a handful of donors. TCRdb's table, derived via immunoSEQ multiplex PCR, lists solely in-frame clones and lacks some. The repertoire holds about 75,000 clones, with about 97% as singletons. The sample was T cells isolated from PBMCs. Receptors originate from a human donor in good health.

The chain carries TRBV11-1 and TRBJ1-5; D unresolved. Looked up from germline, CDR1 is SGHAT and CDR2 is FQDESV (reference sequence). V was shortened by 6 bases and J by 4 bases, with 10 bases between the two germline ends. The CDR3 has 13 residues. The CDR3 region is CASSLRKNQPQHF. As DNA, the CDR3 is TGTGCCAGCAGTCTCAGGAAGAATCAGCCCCAGCATTTT.

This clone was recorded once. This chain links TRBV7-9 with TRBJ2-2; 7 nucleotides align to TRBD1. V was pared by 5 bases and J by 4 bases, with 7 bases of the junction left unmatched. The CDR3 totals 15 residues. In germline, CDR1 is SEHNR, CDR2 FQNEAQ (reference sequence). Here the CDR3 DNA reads TGTGCCAGCAGCGACCTGACAGGGACCACCGGGGAGCTGTTTTTT. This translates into CASSDLTGTTGELFF.

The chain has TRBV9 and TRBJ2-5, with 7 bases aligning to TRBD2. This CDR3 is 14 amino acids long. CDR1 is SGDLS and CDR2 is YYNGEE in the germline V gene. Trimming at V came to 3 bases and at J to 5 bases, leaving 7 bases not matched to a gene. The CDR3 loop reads CASSARPGGETQYF. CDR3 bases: TGTGCCAGCAGCGCGAGGCCCGGGGGGGAGACCCAGTACTTC.

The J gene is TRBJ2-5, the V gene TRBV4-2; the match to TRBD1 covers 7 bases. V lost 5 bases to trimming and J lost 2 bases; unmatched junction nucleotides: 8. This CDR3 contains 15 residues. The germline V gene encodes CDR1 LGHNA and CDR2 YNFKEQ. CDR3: CASSYFRTGQETQYF. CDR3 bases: TGTGCCAGCAGCTACTTCCGGACAGGTCAAGAGACCCAGTACTTC.

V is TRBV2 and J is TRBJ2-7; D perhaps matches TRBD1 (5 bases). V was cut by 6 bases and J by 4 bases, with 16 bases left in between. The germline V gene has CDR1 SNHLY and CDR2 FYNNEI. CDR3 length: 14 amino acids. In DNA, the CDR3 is TGTGCCAGCAGGCTGGAAGGGGCTCGGTACGAGCAGTACTTC. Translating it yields CASRLEGARYEQYF.

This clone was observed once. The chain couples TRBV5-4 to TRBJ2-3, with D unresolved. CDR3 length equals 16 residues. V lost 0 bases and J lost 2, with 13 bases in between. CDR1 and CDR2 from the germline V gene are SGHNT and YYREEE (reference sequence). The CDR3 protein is CASSLVPYASTDTQYF. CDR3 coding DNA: TGTGCCAGCAGCTTGGTACCCTATGCCTCCACAGATACGCAGTATTTT.